This T cell receptor beta chain was documented in a study of PD-1 blockade in classical Hodgkin lymphoma. Relapse was seen in all patients after autologous stem cell transplantation, and brentuximab vedotin exposure was variable. Findings and limits, study-wide: There was a significant rise in CD4+ TCR diversity by C4D1, with no such rise for CD8+. Compared with healthy donors, newly diagnosed patients reportedly showed lower baseline TCR diversity. Baseline diversity was lower in partial responders and progressors than complete responders. Underlying causes for the observed repertoire differences were not defined, possibly disease activity or prior therapy.

Using immunoSEQ multiplex PCR, the repertoire was profiled, and TCRdb retains in-frame clones only, with some absent. The sample has about 14,000 clones, approximately 83% seen once; the top ten hold approximately 22%. This CDR3 has 13 amino acids. Germline CDR1 SQVTM, CDR2 ANQGSEA. Trimming took 3 bases from V and 2 from J, leaving 5 bases between them. As for this clone: Its target is unknown.

The specimen was peripheral blood mononuclear cells (PBMCs), collected at baseline. The chain carries TRBV29-1 and TRBJ2-6; D not resolved. The TCR comes from a human donor with classical Hodgkin lymphoma. The CDR3 is CSVDTPGANVLTF. The CDR3 DNA sequence: TGCAGCGTTGATACACCTGGGGCCAACGTCCTGACTTTC.